This T cell receptor (beta chain) was observed in a study of OX40 agonist ivuxolimab in advanced cancers. The overall study: Patients' therapy was ivuxolimab, an antibody that acts as an agonist of OX40 (CD134). Treatment received earlier with anti-PD-1, anti-PD-L1 or anti-CTLA-4 agents was allowed, and roughly 40% had some.

The data were produced by immunoSEQ multiplex PCR, yet TCRdb's version contains in-frame clones alone and is incomplete. The top ten hold 1.5% to 2% of the sample, which has more than 80,000 clones, around 90% seen once. This clone has only one observation. The antigen remains undetermined. Findings and limits, study-wide: Relative to CD4+, CD8+ T cells held more expanded clones on average.

The V gene's germline CDR1 is SNHLY and CDR2 FYNNEI. V was clipped by 4 bases and J by 8 bases; unmatched bases: 8. The CDR3 sequence is 15 residues long. The gene calls are TRBV2 and TRBJ2-3, with 11 nucleotides matching TRBD2. The source was CD4+ or CD8+ T cells sorted from blood, collected in a trial of the OX40 agonist ivuxolimab. This sequence was found in an adult with an advanced solid tumor such as melanoma, head and neck, liver or kidney cancer. CDR3 DNA: TGTGCCAGCAGTGTTCTAGCGGGAGGATCAGGTACGCAGTATTTT. This sequence encodes CASSVLAGGSGTQYF.